This T cell receptor (beta chain) was observed in a study of TIL therapy for anti-PD-1-resistant metastatic lung cancer. Study-wide context: Tumor harvest preceded PD-1/PD-L1 blockade, followed by nivolumab treatment. Tumors had a median PD-L1 proportion score of approximately 5.5%. Tumors carried a median about 1.6 non-synonymous mutations per megabase.

Time point reported: pre-treatment sample, taken before nivolumab and TIL therapy. This clone has just a few counts. Antigen unknown. Study-wide findings and caveats: This highly selected cohort may not generalize to typical lung cancer patients.

The immunoSEQ assay was v3. Libraries were prepared by immunoSEQ multiplex PCR; TCRdb keeps only in-frame clonotypes and omits some of them. The repertoire consists of 50,000 to 65,000 clones, with roughly four fifths occurring once and the leading ten covering nearly 3%. Trimming left V 6 bases short and J 0 bases short, with 24 bases between. CDR1 and CDR2 (germline): LNHDA, SQIVND (reference sequence). The CDR3 runs 19 residues. The sequence was collected from a person aged 25 to 80 with non-small cell lung cancer. The rearrangement uses TRBV19 and TRBJ1-5, with a possible D match to TRBD1 (5 bases). Sequencing was performed on blood, taken at baseline. The CDR3 here is CASRPEESSRVYSNQPQHF. The CDR3 DNA sequence: TGTGCCAGTAGACCCGAGGAGAGTAGCAGGGTGTATAGCAATCAGCCCCAGCATTTT.